What follows describes a single TCR beta chain. Its matching antigen is unknown. Patients were aged 18 to 65, had disease duration under 2 months, and had newly diagnosed hyperthyroidism. The data originate from a study of T cells in Graves' hyperthyroidism and ophthalmopathy. As for the study in general: Pretreatment peripheral blood was obtained at initial diagnosis. Findings and caveats of the study: Most expanded thyroid clonotypes above 0.001 recurred in blood.

Regions amplified from RNA transcripts were the TCR beta CDR3 regions. The HTBI set primed first-round TCR CDR3 RT-PCR. TCRdb itself ran the multiplex PCR reads through MiXCR, one entry per CDR3 protein. The sample has about 300,000 distinct CDR3 sequences; 16% are singletons. This CDR3 has 17 residues. Germline trimming cut 4 bases from V and 7 bases from J; bases unmatched to any gene: 13. The germline V gene encodes CDR1 MNHEY and CDR2 SVGAGI. The sequence was collected from a young man with Graves' hyperthyroidism. The sample consisted of blood. The J gene is TRBJ2-1, the V gene TRBV6-5; 10 nucleotides align to TRBD2. The CDR3 loop reads CASSWESGRGVENEQFF. CDR3 coding DNA: TGTGCCAGCAGTTGGGAAAGCGGGAGGGGAGTGGAGAATGAGCAGTTCTTC.